The entry that follows covers one T cell receptor (beta chain) sequence. How the authors handled the data: Amplification with reference gene primers provided the estimates of nucleated cell counts. The repertoire was sequenced with immunoSEQ multiplex PCR; TCRdb's copy has only in-frame clones and lacks some. Clonal size and the V and J genes are those of that table, whereas D and trimming came from the DNA. The sample consists of about 170,000 clones, more than 70% of them appearing once. The junction had 5 bases not matched to a gene; V was cut back by 3 bases and J by 5 bases. In germline, CDR1 is SQVTM, CDR2 ANQGSEA. The CDR3 sequence is 14 residues long. The data are from a study of blood T cell repertoires in COVID-19. Across the whole study: Specimens from acute and convalescent COVID-19 originated in the United States, Italy and Spain.

The specimen was peripheral blood. The sequence was obtained from a man aged 50-60 years who had recovered from COVID-19. The chain joins TRBV29-1 to TRBJ1-4, with TRBD1 identical over 8 bases. The CDR3 is CSVEGTGLNEKLFF. CDR3 sequence (DNA): TGCAGCGTTGAGGGGACAGGTCTCAATGAAAAACTGTTTTTT.